The 23 T cell receptor beta chains below all came from one sample that was sequenced in a study of lymphopenia after photon versus proton radiotherapy. TCRdb's table, derived via immunoSEQ multiplex PCR, lists solely in-frame clones and lacks some. This sample has around 6,800 clones, with 70% to 85% found just once. The specimen comprised peripheral blood, sampled from a patient treated with photon-based radiotherapy. Every receptor here comes from a young man with gastric cancer.

V and J are TRBV7-2 and TRBJ1-1, with D tentatively TRBD1 (6 bases). The CDR3 covers 14 residues. V was shortened by 6 bases and J by 5 bases, with 16 bases between the two germline ends. Per the germline V gene, CDR1 is SGHTA and CDR2 is FQGNSA. The CDR3 coding sequence is TGTGCCAGCAGTCGAGACAGGACTGATACTGAAGCTTTCTTT. Translating gives CASSRDRTDTEAFF.

In this sample, this clone turned up a few times. Written as DNA, the CDR3 is TGCGCCAGCAGCCAAGGGACTCCCAGAGATACGCAGTATTTT. Its protein product is CASSQGTPRDTQYF. V gene TRBV4-1 combines with J gene TRBJ2-3, with D perhaps matching TRBD2 (5 bases). In germline, CDR1 is MGHRA, CDR2 YSYEKL. V lost 1 base, J lost 5 bases, and 10 bases lay in between. The CDR3 length is 14 residues.

This chain joins TRBV10-1 and TRBJ1-1, with a tentative D call TRBD1 (6 bases). The V and J ends lost 3 bases and 1 base respectively, with 12 bases between them. Germline CDR1 and CDR2: WNHNN and SYGVQD (reference sequence). The CDR3 sequence is 15 residues long. The CDR3 region has the DNA TGCGCCAGCAGTGACCCGGGACAAGAGAACACTGAAGCTTTCTTT. This codes for CASSDPGQENTEAFF.

This chain links TRBV7-8 with TRBJ1-5; D unclear. V was shortened by 1 base and J by 4 bases, with 5 bases between the two germline ends. Germline V gives CDR1 SGHVS, CDR2 FQNEAQ. The CDR3 loop spans 13 amino acids. The CDR3 here is CASSLVQNQPQHF. CDR3 in DNA: TGTGCCAGCAGCTTAGTTCAGAATCAGCCCCAGCATTTT.

The CDR3: CASSWTATRQETQYF. CDR3 DNA sequence: TGCGCCAGCAGCTGGACAGCGACCCGACAAGAGACCCAGTACTTC. The J gene is TRBJ2-5, the V gene TRBV5-1, with D perhaps matching TRBD1 (6 bases). Looked up from germline, CDR1 is SGHRS and CDR2 is YFSETQ. Between the trimmed V and J ends, which lost 3 bases and 2 bases, there was a span of 14 bases. The CDR3 is made up of 15 amino acids. Supplemented by reference TRBV5-1 and TRBJ2-5, the full variable domain reads KAGVTQTPRYLIKTRGQQVTLSCSPISGHRSVSWYQQTPGQGLQFLFEYFSETQRNKGNFPGRFSGRQFSNSRSEMNVSTLELGDSALYLCASSWTATRQETQYFGPGTRLLVL.

This rearrangement joins TRBV11-2 to TRBJ2-2; 9 bases align to TRBD2. Germline V gene data show CDR1 as SGHAT and CDR2 as FQNNGV. V shed 3 bases and J 3 bases; nucleotides not matched to a gene: 8. The CDR3 covers 17 residues. The CDR3 is CASSLRRGGFDTGELFF. CDR3 DNA: TGTGCCAGCAGCTTGAGGCGGGGGGGCTTTGACACCGGGGAGCTGTTTTTT. Full variable domain (missing parts from reference TRBV11-2 and TRBJ2-2): EAGVAQSPRYKIIEKRQSVAFWCNPISGHATLYWYQQILGQGPKLLIQFQNNGVVDDSQLPKDRFSAERLKGVDSTLKIQPAKLEDSAVYLCASSLRRGGFDTGELFFGEGSRLTVL.

The gene calls are TRBV5-8 and TRBJ2-2; D remains ambiguous. V was shortened by 4 bases and J by 6 bases, with 4 bases between the two germline ends. This CDR3 contains 11 residues. Germline lookup yields CDR1 SGHTS and CDR2 YDEGEE. CDR3 DNA: TGTGCCAGCAGCCAGGCCGGGGAGCTGTTTTTT. Translation: CASSQAGELFF.

The chain joins TRBV5-8 to TRBJ1-6, with TRBD1 matching over 8 bases. Germline-derived CDR1 and CDR2 are SGHTS and YDEGEE. This CDR3 spans 13 amino acids. The V and J ends lost 0 bases and 11 bases, in that order; junction bases with no gene match: 1. The CDR3 spells CASSLADRAPLHF. In DNA, the CDR3 is TGTGCCAGCAGCTTGGCGGACAGGGCACCCCTCCACTTT. Using reference TRBV5-8 and TRBJ1-6 for the parts outside the CDR3, the full variable domain is EAGVTQSPTHLIKTRGQQATLRCSPISGHTSVYWYQQALGLGLQFLLWYDEGEERNRGNFPPRFSGRQFPNYSSELNVNALELEDSALYLCASSLADRAPLHFGNGTRLTVT.

The chain uses TRBV11-2 and TRBJ2-2; D is possibly TRBD1 (7 bases). The CDR3 length is 15 residues. Germline V gene lookup returns CDR1 SGHAT and CDR2 FQNNGV. V was cut by 1 base and J by 7 bases, with 13 bases left in between. CDR3 amino acids: CASSLAGGYGGELFF. The CDR3 nucleotides read TGTGCCAGCAGCTTAGCAGGGGGGTATGGCGGGGAGCTGTTTTTT.

The chain couples TRBV7-6 to TRBJ2-6; a weak D match, TRBD1 (6 bases). The CDR3 is 22 residues long. Germline loops: CDR1 SGHVS, CDR2 FNYEAQ. Trimming pared 5 bases from V and 1 base from J, leaving 30 bases between. The CDR3 spells CASSPSFGYWTGTGSGANVLTF. CDR3 bases: TGTGCCAGCAGCCCCTCTTTTGGCTATTGGACGGGAACAGGGTCTGGGGCCAACGTCCTGACTTTC.

The V call is TRBV5-4, the J call TRBJ2-5; the D gene is possibly TRBD1 (5 bases). The V gene lost 4 bases and the J gene lost 5 bases, with 15 bases spanning the gap. The CDR3 contains 14 residues. CDR1 is SGHNT and CDR2 is YYREEE in the germline V gene (reference sequence). The CDR3 DNA reads as TGTGCCAGCAGCAGAAGGGGTGGGCTGGAGACCCAGTACTTC. Its protein product is CASSRRGGLETQYF.

The chain employs TRBV7-9 and TRBJ2-7, with 7 bases aligning to TRBD2. Trimming cost V 4 bases and J 3 bases; bases outside gene matches: 6. The CDR3 runs 14 residues. Germline CDR1 is SEHNR and CDR2 is FQNEAQ (reference sequence). The CDR3 reads CASSSSPGGYEQYF. As DNA, the CDR3 is TGTGCCAGCAGCTCTTCTCCGGGGGGCTACGAGCAGTACTTC.

The rearrangement joins TRBV7-9 to TRBJ1-1; D unresolved. V lost 5 bases to trimming and J lost 3 bases, with 13 bases between them. CDR1 and CDR2 from the germline V gene are SEHNR and FQNEAQ (reference sequence). This CDR3 region has 14 residues. CDR3 coding DNA: TGTGCCAGCAGCCACAGTAAGGAGGACACTGAAGCTTTCTTT. As protein: CASSHSKEDTEAFF.

J is TRBJ2-7 and V is TRBV4-2; TRBD2 matches at 8 bases. Trimming removed 4 bases from V and 2 bases from J; junction bases left unmatched: 4. The CDR3 loop spans 14 amino acids. Germline V gene sequence: CDR1 LGHNA, CDR2 YNFKEQ. This chain's CDR3 is CASSLAGFPYEQYF. CDR3 DNA sequence: TGTGCCAGCAGCCTAGCGGGGTTTCCCTACGAGCAGTACTTC.

This clone has just a few counts. The chain has TRBV6-5 and TRBJ2-5; D possibly corresponds to TRBD1 (7 bases). The V and J ends lost 0 bases and 7 bases respectively, with 18 bases between them. The CDR3 has 16 residues. CDR1 MNHEY and CDR2 SVGAGI come from the germline V gene. The CDR3 DNA follows: TGTGCCAGCAGTTACTCGGCTCTAGCGTCAGGGGGGACCCAGTACTTC. It translates to CASSYSALASGGTQYF.

The chain joins TRBV9 to TRBJ1-3; D is possibly TRBD1 (6 bases). Trimming cost V 0 bases and J 0 bases, with 10 bases left between them. This CDR3 contains 16 residues. CDR1 and CDR2 from the germline V gene are SGDLS and YYNGEE. The CDR3 nucleotides read TGTGCCAGCAGCGTAGGCGGACAGCTCTCTGGAAACACCATATATTTT. This sequence encodes CASSVGGQLSGNTIYF.

The genes are TRBV9 and TRBJ1-1; D is unclear. The V gene lost 4 bases and the J gene lost 5 bases, with 18 bases spanning the gap. Germline V CDR1 and CDR2: SGDLS, YYNGEE. This CDR3 region has 15 residues. This chain's CDR3 is CASSIAGFVATEAFF. CDR3 in DNA: TGTGCCAGCAGCATCGCTGGGTTCGTTGCGACTGAAGCTTTCTTT.

This sequence joins TRBV5-6 and TRBJ2-5; D gene ambiguous. The germline V gene encodes CDR1 SGHDT and CDR2 YYEEEE. The V gene lost 0 bases and the J gene lost 0 bases, with 3 bases spanning the gap. This CDR3 has 13 amino acids. The CDR3 loop is CASSLGYQETQYF. CDR3 sequence (DNA): TGTGCCAGCAGCTTGGGATACCAAGAGACCCAGTACTTC.

This chain joins TRBV9 and TRBJ2-1; D may be TRBD2 (7 bases). The V gene lost 4 bases and the J gene lost 0 bases, with 17 bases spanning the gap. The CDR3 has 17 residues. The germline V gene encodes CDR1 SGDLS and CDR2 YYNGEE. CDR3 bases: TGTGCCAGCAGCCCCCCGGGGGGCTACAGCTCCTACAATGAGCAGTTCTTC. It encodes CASSPPGGYSSYNEQFF.

This chain joins TRBV27 and TRBJ2-2, with 14 nucleotides matching TRBD2. Trimming removed 7 bases from V and 3 bases from J; junction bases left unmatched: 4. Per the germline V gene, CDR1 is MNHEY and CDR2 is SMNVEV (reference sequence). The CDR3 is 16 amino acids. The CDR3, as DNA: TGTGCCAGCACGGGACTAGCGGGAGACGACACCGGGGAGCTGTTTTTT. It encodes CASTGLAGDDTGELFF.

The chain employs TRBV7-3 and TRBJ1-1; 9 bases map to TRBD1. The CDR3 is 12 residues long. The trim removed 7 bases at V and 4 bases at J, leaving 1 base unmatched. Germline V gives CDR1 SGHTA, CDR2 FQGTGA. The CDR3 DNA reads as TGTGCCAGCAAGGGACAGGGCACTGAAGCTTTCTTT. This codes for CASKGQGTEAFF.

This chain joins TRBV6-5 and TRBJ2-7, with D possibly matching TRBD1 (5 bases). Germline CDR1 is MNHEY and CDR2 is SVGAGI. The CDR3 covers 15 residues. V dropped 0 bases and J dropped 4 bases, with 13 bases sitting between them. The DNA for the CDR3 is TGTGCCAGCAGTTACTCGTTAGGGGCTACTTACGAGCAGTACTTC. This codes for CASSYSLGATYEQYF.

The rearrangement joins TRBV9 to TRBJ2-1; either TRBD1 or TRBD2 may fit D (7 bases each). The CDR3 is made up of 15 amino acids. V gave up 6 bases and J gave up 7 bases, with 20 bases separating them. Germline V gene sequence: CDR1 SGDLS, CDR2 YYNGEE. CDR3 loop: CASTPEAGGGNEQFF. The CDR3 coding sequence is TGTGCCAGCACCCCTGAGGCAGGGGGGGGGAATGAGCAGTTCTTC.